The 24 T cell receptor beta chains in this list originate from one sample, sequenced in a study of T-cell memory formation after mild COVID-19. Each CDR3 protein gets one entry after TCRdb re-called the 5' RACE reads with MiXCR. Among roughly 610,000 distinct CDR3 sequences, approximately 15% were seen once, and the ten largest hold roughly 8.2%. Sequenced sample: PBMCs or a T cell subset sorted from them (not recorded which). These receptors all come from an adult woman who had mild COVID-19 (a few samples of this study predate the infection). Cell type and time point are not known.

The chain has TRBV5-1 and TRBJ2-3, with 7 nucleotides matching TRBD2. The CDR3 covers 17 residues. The V and J ends lost 0 bases and 0 bases, in that order; junction bases with no gene match: 7. In germline, CDR1 is SGHRS, CDR2 YFSETQ. The CDR3, as DNA: TGCGCCAGCAGCTTGGGCCGTCGAGCGGGGAGCACAGATACGCAGTATTTT. Translating it yields CASSLGRRAGSTDTQYF.

This clonotype occurred a few times. The chain joins TRBV3-1 to TRBJ2-5; TRBD2 agrees at 12 bases. J was trimmed by 4 bases and V by 5 bases; bases with no gene match: 8. In germline, CDR1 is LGHDT, CDR2 YNNKEL (reference sequence). The CDR3 has 16 residues. This CDR3 is CASSIRTSGGRETQYF. The DNA for the CDR3 is TGTGCCAGCAGCATCAGAACTAGCGGGGGGAGAGAGACCCAGTACTTC.

The chain has TRBV20-1 and TRBJ1-1; maybe TRBD1 (6 bases). Germline lookup yields CDR1 DFQATT and CDR2 SNEGSKA (reference sequence). The CDR3 has 17 amino acids. Trimming removed 6 bases at V and 2 bases at J, with 25 bases between. In nucleotides, the CDR3 is TGCAGTGCCCCAAGGGACGGAGGTAGGGGGGATAACACTGAAGCTTTCTTT. This translates into CSAPRDGGRGDNTEAFF.

The chain is built from TRBV6-5 and TRBJ1-2, with D possibly being TRBD1 (5 bases). Trimming shortened V by 0 bases and J by 3 bases, and 5 bases separated the two germline ends. CDR3 length: 13 residues. From germline, CDR1 is MNHEY and CDR2 SVGAGI. CDR3 loop: CASSYSTDYGYTF. DNA for the CDR3: TGTGCCAGCAGTTACTCGACAGACTATGGCTACACCTTC.

V gene TRBV20-1 combines with J gene TRBJ2-7; D may be TRBD2 (5 bases). The length of the CDR3 is 14 residues. V shed 8 bases and J shed 0 bases, with 17 bases lying between them. Germline CDR1 and CDR2: DFQATT and SNEGSKA (reference sequence). CDR3 DNA: TGCAGTCCCCCGGGATCCAGGAGCTCCTACGAGCAGTACTTC. Protein sequence: CSPPGSRSSYEQYF.

The genes are TRBV5-4 and TRBJ1-2, with D maybe TRBD1 (5 bases). The CDR3 is made up of 15 amino acids. Per germline, CDR1 SGHNT and CDR2 YYREEE (reference sequence). The ends were cut back, 4 bases at V and 7 bases at J, with 20 bases in the middle. This CDR3 is CASSHGRDLNGGYTF. CDR3 nucleotides: TGTGCCAGCAGCCACGGACGGGACCTTAACGGTGGCTACACCTTC.

This chain uses TRBV5-5 with TRBJ2-7; 8 nucleotides line up with TRBD1. With V trimmed by 2 bases and J by 4 bases, 8 bases remained unmatched. Germline V CDR1 and CDR2: SGHKS, YYEKEE (reference sequence). This CDR3 spans 15 amino acids. The CDR3 sequence is CASSLYQGAGYEQYF. For the CDR3, the DNA is TGTGCCAGCAGCTTATATCAGGGGGCCGGTTACGAGCAGTACTTC.

This clonotype was seen a handful of times. The genes are TRBV11-2 and TRBJ1-1, with a weak D call TRBD1 (6 bases). The CDR3 consists of 13 residues. CDR1 is SGHAT and CDR2 is FQNNGV in the germline V gene. Trimming stripped 5 bases from V and 10 bases from J, with 17 bases between. The CDR3 DNA is TGTGCCAGCAGCCCGGCCGGGGGACACGGAGCTTTCTTT. Protein product: CASSPAGGHGAFF. The whole variable domain, remainder taken from reference TRBV11-2 and TRBJ1-1, is EAGVAQSPRYKIIEKRQSVAFWCNPISGHATLYWYQQILGQGPKLLIQFQNNGVVDDSQLPKDRFSAERLKGVDSTLKIQPAKLEDSAVYLCASSPAGGHGAFFGQGTRLTVV.

This chain connects TRBV24-1 to TRBJ1-4; 7 bases map to TRBD1. The ends lost 3 bases at V and 8 bases at J; junction bases unmatched: 5. The V gene's germline CDR1 is KGHDR and CDR2 SFDVKD. The CDR3 contains 14 residues. DNA for the CDR3: TGTGCCACCAGTGATAGTGGACAGGCAGAAAAACTGTTTTTT. Encoded protein: CATSDSGQAEKLFF.

In this sample, this clonotype turned up a few times. The chain couples TRBV19 to TRBJ2-4, with TRBD1 matching over 8 bases. V lost 1 base and J lost 0; bases outside the gene matches: 5. This CDR3 has 17 amino acids. In germline, CDR1 is LNHDA, CDR2 SQIVND (reference sequence). The CDR3 DNA reads TGTGCCAGTAGTATAGCCCGACAGGGGATAGCCAAAAACATTCAGTACTTC. Its translation: CASSIARQGIAKNIQYF.

This clonotype was found a few times. V gene TRBV12-3 or TRBV12-4 combines with J gene TRBJ2-7; 11 nucleotides agree with TRBD1. The CDR3 runs 15 residues. The trim removed 7 bases at V and 6 bases at J, leaving 11 bases unmatched. The CDR3 sequence: CASNSDRGLYTEQYF. For the CDR3, the DNA is TGTGCCAGCAACTCGGACAGGGGGCTTTACACCGAGCAGTACTTC.

J is TRBJ2-2 and V is TRBV24-1; tentative D call: TRBD2 (5 bases). The CDR3 is 16 amino acids. Germline CDR1 is KGHDR and CDR2 is SFDVKD. With 6 bases removed from V and 2 bases from J, the gap between germline ends came to 15 bases. CDR3 region: CATSQPPGVNTGELFF. The CDR3 nucleotides are TGTGCCACCAGTCAACCTCCCGGGGTCAACACCGGGGAGCTGTTTTTT.

This clonotype occurred a few times. The chain recombines TRBV9 with TRBJ2-3, with TRBD1 matching 8 bases. Germline-derived CDR1 and CDR2 are SGDLS and YYNGEE. The CDR3 has 15 residues. After removal of 0 bases from V and 4 bases from J, the junction contained 4 bases not matched to a gene. CDR3 nucleotides: TGTGCCAGCAGCGTAGGTGGACAGGGTCCAGATACGCAGTATTTT. This encodes CASSVGGQGPDTQYF.

This clonotype occurred a few times. V and J are TRBV7-9 and TRBJ2-1; D is tentatively TRBD1 or TRBD2 (5 bases each). The ends were cut back, 4 bases at V and 5 bases at J, with 18 bases in the middle. CDR3 length equals 16 residues. Germline CDR1 reads SEHNR; CDR2 reads FQNEAQ (reference sequence). CDR3 sequence reads: CASSSRGAGANNEQFF. The DNA of the CDR3 is TGTGCCAGCAGCTCCCGCGGAGCCGGGGCCAACAATGAGCAGTTCTTC.

The V and J genes are TRBV29-1 and TRBJ1-2, with 7 bases identical to TRBD1. The germline V gene encodes CDR1 SQVTM and CDR2 ANQGSEA. The CDR3 has 14 residues. V lost 7 bases and J lost 0; bases outside the gene matches: 8. The CDR3 nucleotides are TGCAGCGCCCGAGGGACAGCCACTAACTATGGCTACACCTTC. Translation gives CSARGTATNYGYTF.

The chain is built from TRBV29-1 and TRBJ2-1, with 13 bases aligning to TRBD2. The CDR3 runs to 15 residues. Germline lookup yields CDR1 SQVTM and CDR2 ANQGSEA. The trim removed 5 bases at V and 12 bases at J, leaving 13 bases unmatched. CDR3 protein: CSVWGTSGGAHGQFF. DNA of the CDR3: TGCAGCGTTTGGGGAACTAGCGGGGGGGCACATGGGCAGTTCTTC.

Only a few counts were recorded for this clonotype. V is TRBV5-5 and J is TRBJ2-5; tentatively, D is TRBD1 (5 bases). CDR1 SGHKS and CDR2 YYEKEE come from the germline V gene (reference sequence). This CDR3 spans 16 amino acids. V was pared by 4 bases and J by 5 bases, with 21 bases between. The CDR3, as DNA: TGTGCCAGCAGCCAAAATGTTTTGACAGTCCGGGAGACCCAGTACTTC. It codes for CASSQNVLTVRETQYF.

The J gene is TRBJ2-5, the V gene TRBV12-3 or TRBV12-4; 10 positions match TRBD2. The ends lost 5 bases at V and 0 bases at J; junction bases unmatched: 6. The CDR3 is 16 residues long. The DNA of the CDR3 is TGTGCCAGCAGTCCCTCGGGACTAGCGCACCAAGAGACCCAGTACTTC. Its protein is CASSPSGLAHQETQYF.

This clonotype was observed at least ten times. The chain recombines TRBV5-4 with TRBJ1-1, with TRBD1 matching over 10 bases. The CDR3 runs to 17 residues. V shed 3 bases and J 1 base; nucleotides not matched to a gene: 9. The V gene's germline CDR1 is SGHNT and CDR2 YYREEE (reference sequence). The CDR3 nucleotides read TGTGCCAGCAGCTCCCCGGGACAGGGGCCCCAGAACACTGAAGCTTTCTTT. It codes for CASSSPGQGPQNTEAFF.

The chain recombines TRBV7-2 with TRBJ1-5; D is possibly TRBD1 (6 bases). The germline V gene has CDR1 SGHTA and CDR2 FQGNSA. V was pared by 1 base and J by 6 bases, with 13 bases between. CDR3 length: 15 amino acids. CDR3 sequence reads: CASSLVGGAGQPQHF. The CDR3 DNA follows: TGTGCCAGCAGCTTAGTCGGGGGGGCGGGTCAGCCCCAGCATTTT. Based on the CDR3 plus reference TRBV7-2 and TRBJ1-5, the full variable domain is GAGVSQSPSNKVTEKGKDVELRCDPISGHTALYWYRQSLGQGLEFLIYFQGNSAPDKSGLPSDRFSAERTGGSVSTLTIQRTQQEDSAVYLCASSLVGGAGQPQHFGDGTRLSIL.

V is TRBV6-5 and J is TRBJ2-7; TRBD2 matches 7 bases. The CDR3 is made up of 15 amino acids. Germline CDR1 MNHEY, CDR2 SVGAGI. J lost 3 bases, V lost 6 bases, and 11 bases had no gene match. The CDR3 DNA sequence: TGTGCCAGCAGCCCGGCGGGGGACTCTATCTACGAGCAGTACTTC. Translating it yields CASSPAGDSIYEQYF.

The chain uses TRBV5-1 and TRBJ2-3; D remains unclear. V was cut by 5 bases and J by 1 base, with 14 bases left in between. Germline assignment: CDR1 SGHRS and CDR2 YFSETQ. The length of the CDR3 is 15 residues. The CDR3 protein is CASSSVGPGTDTQYF. The DNA for the CDR3 is TGCGCCAGCAGTTCTGTTGGACCCGGCACAGATACGCAGTATTTT. Full variable domain (remainder filled in from reference TRBV5-1 and TRBJ2-3): KAGVTQTPRYLIKTRGQQVTLSCSPISGHRSVSWYQQTPGQGLQFLFEYFSETQRNKGNFPGRFSGRQFSNSRSEMNVSTLELGDSALYLCASSSVGPGTDTQYFGPGTRLTVL.

In this sample, this clonotype turned up a few times. V gene TRBV5-1 combines with J gene TRBJ2-3, with D maybe TRBD1 (6 bases). Germline V gives CDR1 SGHRS, CDR2 YFSETQ. V dropped 4 bases and J dropped 6 bases, with 21 bases sitting between them. The CDR3 is 16 residues long. In DNA, the CDR3 is TGCGCCAGCAGCCTGGGGGCTAGCTGGGATTCGGATACGCAGTATTTT. It is translated as CASSLGASWDSDTQYF.

The chain combines TRBV12-3 or TRBV12-4 with TRBJ1-5; 7 nucleotides align to TRBD1. The CDR3 runs to 18 residues. Trimming at V came to 6 bases and at J to 0 bases, leaving 14 bases not matched to a gene. The CDR3 nucleotides are TGTGCCAGCAGCGCCGGGGGACAGCGCATGAATAGCAATCAGCCCCAGCATTTT. Translated: CASSAGGQRMNSNQPQHF.